A single T cell receptor beta chain is shown here with its context. The source of the sample is a study of blood T cell repertoires in COVID-19. Study as a whole: The samples span acute and convalescent COVID-19 from the United States, Italy and Spain. Sources were T cells, B-cell-depleted T cells, or PBMCs; the material itself was cDNA or gDNA.

Per the study methods: Scientists estimated how many nucleated cells there were by amplifying reference gene primers. The repertoire was sequenced with immunoSEQ multiplex PCR; TCRdb's copy has only in-frame clones and lacks some. V and J calls and clone size are given by that table; D and trimming were obtained from the DNA. The data show more than 75,000 clones, about 91% seen once. Germline CDR1 and CDR2: SNHLY and FYNNEI. CDR3 length equals 17 residues. Trimming pared 2 bases from V and 0 bases from J, leaving 16 bases between. The rearrangement links TRBV2 to TRBJ1-2, with D maybe TRBD1 (5 bases). The sample was peripheral blood. This clonotype was obtained from a woman aged 70-85 years with acute or convalescent COVID-19. This CDR3 reads CASSERPQGGTNYGYTF. CDR3 sequence (DNA): TGTGCCAGCAGTGAACGACCTCAGGGCGGCACTAACTATGGCTACACCTTC.